This TCR beta chain appears in the sequencing data of a study of blood T cell repertoires in COVID-19. Whole-study context: COVID-19 samples, acute and convalescent, were from the United States, Italy and Spain. T cells, B-cell-depleted T cells, or PBMCs provided the cDNA or gDNA that served as material.

As for this clone: Different DNA sequences within this sample yield the same CDR3.

As processed by the authors: Reference gene primer amplification gave estimated nucleated cell counts. Assay: immunoSEQ multiplex PCR; the TCRdb copy retains only in-frame clones and omits some. The V and J calls and clone size come from that table; D and trimming were worked out from the DNA. The sample records around 310,000 clones, around 89% being singletons. This CDR3 contains 15 residues. Germline V CDR1 and CDR2: LNHDA, SQIVND (reference sequence). V lost 3 bases and J 0 bases, leaving 8 bases between the germline ends. V is TRBV19 and J is TRBJ1-4, with TRBD1 as a possible D gene (6 bases). The sequence derives from a woman aged 55-70 years with acute or convalescent COVID-19. Sequencing was performed on peripheral blood. The CDR3 loop is CASSIGGATNEKLFF. In nucleotides, the CDR3 is TGTGCCAGTAGTATTGGGGGCGCAACTAATGAAAAACTGTTTTTT.